This T cell receptor beta chain was identified in a study of PD-1 blockade in classical Hodgkin lymphoma. Study-level results: Nivolumab starters within 1 year of ASCT were excluded.

The assay was immunoSEQ multiplex PCR, and TCRdb's table has in-frame clones only and misses some. In the table there are some 96,000 clones, approximately 88% of which are singletons. Germline CDR1 and CDR2: SGHNT and YYREEE (reference sequence). The CDR3 consists of 14 residues. The V end was cut by 4 bases, the J end by 1 base, with 11 bases between. Following autologous stem cell transplantation, relapse occurred in every patient, and exposure to brentuximab vedotin varied. Of note for this clone: The target antigen is unknown.

The clonotype comes from a human donor with classical Hodgkin lymphoma. Sequencing was performed on peripheral blood mononuclear cells (PBMCs), taken at baseline. The V and J genes are TRBV5-4 and TRBJ1-1, with a tentative D call TRBD1 (6 bases). The CDR3 sequence is CASSGGGPNTEAFF. The CDR3 nucleotides are TGTGCCAGCAGCGGGGGCGGACCGAACACTGAAGCTTTCTTT.